The 9 T cell receptor beta chains reported below all come from one sample, sequenced in a study of blood T cell repertoires in COVID-19 (dated by TCRdb to between 2020 and 2021). The method behind the library was the immunoSEQ multiplex PCR assay. TCRdb carries this immuneACCESS record with in-frame sequences only. Its versions omit some clonotypes, under half of them owing to an unresolved V gene in the studies checked, with the rest unexplained. The sample includes 250,000 to 350,000 clones, with 85% to 90% observed a single time. The ten largest clones represent under 3.5% of the sample. Material for sequencing was peripheral blood. The receptors derive from a woman aged 30 to 39 with COVID-19, enrolled during active disease.

The chain is built from TRBV3-1 (or the pseudogene TRBV3-2) and TRBJ1-3; D unresolved. The V gene lost 1 base and the J gene lost 7 bases, with 11 bases spanning the gap. Germline values: CDR1 LGHDT, CDR2 YNNKEL (reference sequence). This CDR3 contains 14 residues. As DNA, the CDR3 is TGTGCCAGCAGCCAAGTGCCCCCCCAGAACACCATATATTTT. This translates into CASSQVPPQNTIYF.

The V gene is TRBV11-2, the J gene TRBJ2-1, with 11 bases matching TRBD2. The germline gives CDR1 SGHAT, CDR2 FQNNGV. The trim removed 2 bases at V and 4 bases at J, leaving 4 bases unmatched. The CDR3 runs 16 residues. The CDR3 reads CASSLLAGGLYNEQFF. The CDR3 region has the DNA TGTGCCAGCAGCTTATTAGCGGGAGGGCTTTACAATGAGCAGTTCTTC. Looking up the rest from reference TRBV11-2 and TRBJ2-1 gives the full variable domain: EAGVAQSPRYKIIEKRQSVAFWCNPISGHATLYWYQQILGQGPKLLIQFQNNGVVDDSQLPKDRFSAERLKGVDSTLKIQPAKLEDSAVYLCASSLLAGGLYNEQFFGPGTRLTVL.

The chain is built from TRBV6-5 and TRBJ2-5, with 10 bases fitting TRBD1. CDR3 length equals 14 residues. Germline CDR1 MNHEY, CDR2 SVGAGI. After removal of 6 bases from V and 5 bases from J, the junction contained 6 bases not matched to a gene. The CDR3 protein is CASSQTGGRETQYF. In DNA form, the CDR3 reads TGTGCCAGCAGCCAGACAGGGGGCCGGGAGACCCAGTACTTC.

This sequence joins TRBV19 and TRBJ2-7; tentatively, D is TRBD1 (6 bases). CDR3 length equals 14 residues. Trimming removed 4 bases at V and 1 base at J, with 11 bases between. CDR1 is LNHDA, CDR2 SQIVND, per germline (reference sequence). This CDR3 reads CASSSRGTSYEQYF. As DNA, the CDR3 is TGTGCCAGTAGTAGCCGTGGGACATCCTACGAGCAGTACTTC.

V and J are TRBV3-1 (or the pseudogene TRBV3-2) and TRBJ2-3; 15 bases are shared with TRBD2. Germline V CDR1 and CDR2: LGHDT, YNNKEL (reference sequence). The CDR3 covers 19 residues. The V gene end was trimmed by 3 bases and the J gene end by 5 bases; junction bases not matched to a gene: 12. The CDR3 spells CASSQAVRGLAGGEDTQYF. The CDR3 nucleotides read TGTGCCAGCAGCCAGGCAGTTAGGGGACTAGCGGGAGGCGAAGATACGCAGTATTTT.

The chain recombines TRBV27 with TRBJ1-2; 10 positions match TRBD1. Trimming at V came to 3 bases and at J to 3 bases, leaving 10 bases not matched to a gene. The CDR3 extends over 17 amino acids. Germline V CDR1 and CDR2: MNHEY, SMNVEV (reference sequence). In DNA, the CDR3 is TGTGCCAGCAGTTTCGCCAAGACAGGGGGCGCGCACTATGGCTACACCTTC. It specifies CASSFAKTGGAHYGYTF.

This chain joins TRBV28 and TRBJ2-7; 8 positions agree with TRBD1. Germline assignment: CDR1 MDHEN and CDR2 SYDVKM. The CDR3 is 14 residues long. V lost 3 bases, J lost 3 bases, and 4 bases stayed unmatched. The CDR3 sequence is CASSFRTGNYEQYF. The CDR3 coding sequence is TGTGCCAGCAGTTTTCGGACAGGGAACTACGAGCAGTACTTC.

The chain has TRBV28 and TRBJ2-7; the match to TRBD1 covers 9 bases. The trim removed 4 bases at V and 0 bases at J, leaving 7 bases unmatched. The CDR3 covers 16 residues. Per the germline V gene, CDR1 is MDHEN and CDR2 is SYDVKM. CDR3 in amino acids: CASSSGTGPFSYEQYF. In DNA, the CDR3 is TGTGCCAGCAGTTCGGGGACAGGGCCCTTCTCCTACGAGCAGTACTTC.

This clone was recorded once. The chain links TRBV12-3 or TRBV12-4 to TRBJ1-1; possible D gene TRBD1, 5 bases. V was trimmed by 3 bases and J by 1 base, leaving 6 bases between them. The CDR3 has 13 residues. CDR3 loop: CASSFGANTEAFF. In DNA, the CDR3 is TGTGCCAGCAGTTTTGGGGCGAACACTGAAGCTTTCTTT.